Listed here is a single T cell receptor (beta chain). This entry is derived from a study of shared clonotypes between healthy human individuals. Study-level information: The composition of the donors was a couple of women and a few men aged 18 to 49.

V dropped 0 bases and J dropped 5 bases, with 14 bases sitting between them. The CDR3 is made up of 16 amino acids. CDR1 is SGHTA and CDR2 is FQGNSA in the germline V gene. For sorted subsets, about 0.2 ug DNA per replicate equaled 30,000 or so T cell genomes. Method: immunoSEQ multiplex PCR; TCRdb's copy keeps in-frame clones and lacks some. The sample comprises about 1.5 million clones, 95% to 99% of which are singletons, and about 0.45% rests with the top ten. The chain links TRBV7-2 to TRBJ1-5, with TRBD1 as a possible D gene (6 bases). The receptor was isolated from a man aged 30 to 39 in good health. The sequencing sample was made of naive CD4+ T cells sorted from blood. Noted subset: CD45RA+ positively selected. For the CDR3, the DNA is TGTGCCAGCAGCTTAGCGGGTCCCAGGGGCGATCAGCCCCAGCATTTT. Translated: CASSLAGPRGDQPQHF. The full variable domain, with the rest looked up from reference TRBV7-2 and TRBJ1-5, is GAGVSQSPSNKVTEKGKDVELRCDPISGHTALYWYRQSLGQGLEFLIYFQGNSAPDKSGLPSDRFSAERTGGSVSTLTIQRTQQEDSAVYLCASSLAGPRGDQPQHFGDGTRLSIL.